This is a list of T cell receptor beta chains from one sample in a study of immune heterogeneity within non-small cell lung tumors. One entry per CDR3 protein results from TCRdb running MiXCR on the multiplex PCR reads. The sample lists fewer than 12,000 distinct CDR3 sequences, just under 30% occurring once. The sample taken for sequencing was lung tumor tissue. These receptors all stem from a woman aged 60-75 years with non-small cell lung cancer. Both conserved end residues are part of each CDR3. D genes are given only for firm matches. Part of the rows lack a size; the others show once, few, many or a class for expanded clones.

d_gene	v_gene	abundance	j_gene	CDR3aa	CDR3nt
NA	TRBV6-1	few	TRBJ2-3	CASSYRLHPDTQYF	TGTGCCAGCAGTTACAGGCTTCACCCAGATACGCAGTATTTT
NA	TRBV5-8	NA	TRBJ2-1	CASSLVSSSYNEQFF	TGTGCCAGCAGCTTAGTCAGTAGCTCCTACAATGAGCAGTTCTTC
TRBD1	TRBV6-1	many	TRBJ2-1	CASSPRRAQGGEQFF	TGTGCCAGCAGCCCCAGGAGGGCACAGGGGGGTGAGCAGTTCTTC
TRBD2	TRBV5-1	NA	TRBJ2-5	CASSLGLAPETQYF	TGCGCCAGCAGCTTGGGACTAGCACCGGAGACCCAGTACTTC
TRBD2	TRBV30	few	TRBJ2-3	CAWRGSGRVTDTQYF	TGTGCCTGGAGGGGGAGCGGGAGGGTCACAGATACGCAGTATTTT
TRBD2	TRBV28	medium-sized	TRBJ2-1	CAMGTSGINEQFF	TGTGCCATGGGGACTAGCGGGATCAATGAGCAGTTCTTC
NA	TRBV29-1	medium-sized	TRBJ1-3	CSVESRGSGNTIYF	TGCAGCGTTGAGTCGAGGGGCTCTGGAAACACCATATATTTT
NA	TRBV10-2	many	TRBJ2-2	CASSAGTAGELFF	TGCGCCAGCAGTGCTGGAACGGCCGGGGAGCTGTTTTTT
NA	TRBV4-3	NA	TRBJ2-4	CASSRTVGQSLAKNIQYF	TGCGCCAGCAGCCGTACCGTAGGCCAGTCCCTAGCCAAAAACATTCAGTACTTC
NA	TRBV9	medium-sized	TRBJ1-1	CASSVGPDTEAFF	TGTGCCAGCAGCGTAGGCCCAGACACTGAAGCTTTCTTT
NA	TRBV19	NA	TRBJ2-4	CASSHPVRGGAYF	TGTGCCAGTAGCCACCCCGTGAGGGGGGGCGCTTACTTC
TRBD1	TRBV4-1	NA	TRBJ1-5	CASSQDPGGSAQPQHF	TGCGCCAGCAGCCAAGATCCAGGGGGCTCCGCTCAGCCCCAGCATTTT
NA	TRBV2	medium-sized	TRBJ2-7	CASRPGAVTYEQYF	TGTGCCAGCAGGCCCGGGGCGGTTACCTACGAGCAGTACTTC
NA	TRBV12-3/TRBV12-4	medium-sized	TRBJ2-4	CASSFRAGLAKNIQYF	TGTGCCAGCAGTTTCCGGGCGGGTTTAGCCAAAAACATTCAGTACTTC
NA	TRBV27	NA	TRBJ2-2	CASRSLDRNTGELFF	TGTGCCAGCAGGTCGTTGGACAGGAACACCGGGGAGCTGTTTTTT
NA	TRBV7-2	medium-sized	TRBJ2-7	CASSLGRGSLGREQYF	TGTGCCAGCAGCTTGGGACGGGGGTCCCTGGGACGCGAGCAGTACTTC
TRBD2	TRBV24-1	NA	TRBJ2-7	CATSESGTSGRGYEQYF	TGTGCCACCAGTGAGTCCGGGACTAGCGGGAGGGGGTACGAGCAGTACTTC
TRBD2	TRBV19	few	TRBJ2-7	CASSIIGASGEQYF	TGTGCCAGTAGTATCATAGGGGCTAGCGGCGAGCAGTACTTC
NA	TRBV20-1	NA	TRBJ2-2	CSAREVLTGELFF	TGCAGTGCTAGAGAAGTCTTAACCGGGGAGCTGTTTTTT
NA	TRBV5-1	many	TRBJ2-3	CASSLVGAATDTQYF	TGCGCCAGCAGCTTGGTTGGGGCAGCCACAGATACGCAGTATTTT
TRBD2	TRBV20-1	many	TRBJ2-3	CSAISGSSTDTQYF	TGCAGTGCCATTAGCGGGAGTAGTACAGATACGCAGTATTTT
TRBD1	TRBV20-1	medium-sized	TRBJ2-3	CSASRQGAMVGTDTQYF	TGCAGTGCTAGCAGGCAGGGGGCGATGGTGGGCACAGATACGCAGTATTTT
NA	TRBV20-1	NA	TRBJ2-1	CSARDDGTTKYNEQFF	TGCAGTGCTAGAGATGATGGGACAACCAAATACAATGAGCAGTTCTTC
TRBD2	TRBV20-1	NA	TRBJ2-5	CSARVAAGGSETQYF	TGCAGTGCTAGAGTGGCTGCGGGAGGATCGGAGACCCAGTACTTC
NA	TRBV5-4	NA	TRBJ1-4	CASSPSGAAKLFF	TGTGCCAGCAGCCCCTCAGGGGCCGCGAAACTGTTTTTT
NA	TRBV20-1	medium-sized	TRBJ1-1	CSARGDGTEAFF	TGCAGTGCTAGAGGGGATGGGACTGAAGCTTTCTTT
NA	TRBV7-2	NA	TRBJ1-1	CASSTWGVGAFF	TGTGCCAGCAGCACCTGGGGGGTAGGGGCTTTCTTT
TRBD2	TRBV27	medium-sized	TRBJ2-5	CASSLYSRGGKETQYF	TGTGCCAGCAGTTTATACAGCCGGGGGGGAAAAGAGACCCAGTACTTC
NA	TRBV4-1	few	TRBJ2-5	CASGQEGVVGETQYF	TGCGCCAGCGGCCAAGAGGGGGTAGTCGGGGAGACCCAGTACTTC
TRBD2	TRBV7-3	NA	TRBJ2-1	CASSPGTSPGQTSYNEQFF	TGTGCCAGCAGCCCCGGGACTAGCCCTGGGCAGACCTCCTACAATGAGCAGTTCTTC
NA	TRBV10-2	few	TRBJ2-7	CASSDSRRYEQYF	TGCGCCAGCAGTGATTCTAGAAGGTACGAGCAGTACTTC
NA	TRBV6-1	medium-sized	TRBJ1-6	CASRFQGSSSPLHF	TGTGCCAGCAGATTTCAGGGTTCGAGTTCACCCCTCCACTTT
NA	TRBV11-2	medium-sized	TRBJ1-4	CASGNEKLFF	TGTGCCAGCGGGAATGAAAAACTGTTTTTT
TRBD1	TRBV5-6	NA	TRBJ2-1	CASSPRTGDWNEQFF	TGTGCCAGCAGCCCTAGGACAGGGGATTGGAATGAGCAGTTCTTC
NA	TRBV6-4	few	TRBJ2-3	CASSDSTGGSDTQYF	TGTGCCAGCAGTGACTCGACCGGAGGGTCAGATACGCAGTATTTT
NA	TRBV19	NA	TRBJ2-3	CASSATLPPQYF	TGTGCCAGTAGTGCCACTCTCCCCCCGCAGTATTTT
NA	TRBV6-1	medium-sized	TRBJ2-7	CASSELANYEQYF	TGTGCCAGCAGTGAATTGGCAAACTACGAGCAGTACTTC
NA	TRBV2	many	TRBJ1-1	CASTQGRTEAFF	TGTGCCAGCACACAGGGTAGAACTGAAGCTTTCTTT
NA	TRBV4-1	few	TRBJ2-1	CASSQDKWAVKVNEQFF	TGCGCCAGCAGCCAAGATAAGTGGGCGGTAAAGGTCAATGAGCAGTTCTTC
NA	TRBV15	many	TRBJ1-2	CATSRIGGAAYGYTF	TGTGCCACCAGCCGAATTGGGGGGGCTGCTTATGGCTACACCTTC
NA	TRBV6-5	few	TRBJ1-1	CASSYSAGNTEAFF	TGTGCCAGCAGTTACTCAGCCGGGAACACTGAAGCTTTCTTT
TRBD2	TRBV5-1	medium-sized	TRBJ2-7	CASSTGTSGSKYF	TGCGCCAGCAGCACCGGGACTAGCGGGTCGAAGTACTTC
NA	TRBV2	NA	TRBJ1-4	CASALRGRRENEKLFF	TGTGCCAGCGCCTTACGGGGTAGGAGAGAGAATGAAAAACTGTTTTTT
NA	TRBV28	many	TRBJ2-3	CASREGGTDTQYF	TGTGCCAGCAGAGAGGGGGGCACAGATACGCAGTATTTT
NA	TRBV6-1	many	TRBJ2-1	CASTLGSGAYNEQFF	TGTGCCAGCACCCTCGGTAGCGGAGCCTACAATGAGCAGTTCTTC
TRBD1	TRBV20-1	medium-sized	TRBJ1-2	CSARDQDRGYGYTF	TGCAGTGCTAGAGATCAGGACAGGGGTTATGGCTACACCTTC
NA	TRBV10-3	medium-sized	TRBJ1-4	CAISLGGDEKLFF	TGTGCCATCAGCCTTGGGGGAGATGAAAAACTGTTTTTT
TRBD1	TRBV5-1	medium-sized	TRBJ2-7	CASSLAPSRDSSYEQYF	TGCGCCAGCAGCTTGGCCCCCTCCCGGGACAGTTCCTACGAGCAGTACTTC
TRBD2	TRBV20-1	NA	TRBJ2-7	CSAIAGASEQYF	TGCAGTGCAATAGCGGGAGCAAGCGAGCAGTACTTC
NA	TRBV20-1	NA	TRBJ1-1	CSAKISGTLVTEAFF	TGCAGTGCAAAGATCTCAGGGACTCTGGTCACTGAAGCTTTCTTT
NA	TRBV5-1	medium-sized	TRBJ1-4	CASSLANQGGEKLFF	TGCGCCAGCAGCTTGGCCAATCAGGGTGGTGAAAAACTGTTTTTT
NA	TRBV6-1	many	TRBJ1-1	CASRSPGRNTEAFF	TGTGCCAGCAGATCACCGGGACGGAACACTGAAGCTTTCTTT
NA	TRBV7-8	many	TRBJ2-4	CASSQRERADIQYF	TGTGCCAGCAGCCAGAGGGAGAGGGCGGACATTCAGTACTTC
NA	TRBV27	medium-sized	TRBJ2-2	CASSFLAGELFF	TGTGCCAGCAGTTTCTTGGCCGGGGAGCTGTTTTTT